These 8 T cell receptor beta chains were all obtained from the same sample, sequenced in a study of neurological immune-mediated disorders. TCRdb redid the calling of the 5' RACE reads with MiXCR, one entry per CDR3 protein. There are about 66,000 distinct CDR3 sequences in the sample; around 3.7% occur only once, and more than 3% lies in the top ten. What was sequenced was PBMCs. These receptors were obtained from a middle-aged man with multiple sclerosis.

This clonotype was counted at least ten times. This rearrangement joins TRBV21-1 to TRBJ1-5; the D call of TRBD1 is as the table states it, not checked on the DNA. TRBV21-1 is a pseudogene. This CDR3 has 17 residues. CDR3 amino acids: CASSIWTGLPGGQPQHF. The CDR3 DNA follows: TGTGCCAGCAGCATATGGACAGGCCTCCCAGGGGGTCAGCCCCAGCATTTT.

This clonotype was seen many times. Given a much more abundant clone one base away, this may be a read error. The chain's CDR3 is CASSLDVGGTGVEEQYF. The CDR3, as DNA: TGTGCCAGCAGCTTAGATGTCGGCGGGACAGGGGTAGAAGAGCAGTACTTC. The chain joins TRBV7-6 to TRBJ2-7; 10 nucleotides match TRBD1. With 1 base clipped from V and 7 bases from J, the junction kept 13 bases outside the gene matches. Germline CDR1 SGHVS, CDR2 FNYEAQ. The CDR3 has 17 residues.

For this clonotype: A much larger clone differs by one base, so this may be a read error. The genes are TRBV7-9 and TRBJ2-4, with D possibly TRBD1 on 5 matching bases. Germline lookup yields CDR1 SEHNR and CDR2 FQNEAQ (reference sequence). V was trimmed by 3 bases and J by 0 bases, leaving 12 bases between them. The CDR3 runs 16 residues. The CDR3: CASSFSDIVAKNIQYF. In DNA form, the CDR3 reads TGTGCCAGCAGCTTTTCGGACATAGTAGCCAAAAACATTCAGTACTTC.

In this sample, this clonotype turned up a few times. The junction differs from germline at one of its ends, possibly a read error. The rearrangement links TRBV20-1 to TRBJ1-6; TRBD1 is a possible D gene (5 bases). Germline V gene sequence: CDR1 DFQATT, CDR2 SNEGSKA (reference sequence). The CDR3 spans 13 residues. In nucleotides, the CDR3 is TGCAGTGCTAGATCCTCGGGGGTATCAACCCTCAACTTT. It encodes CSARSSGVSTLNF.

This clonotype was picked up many times. V gene TRBV12-3 or TRBV12-4 combines with J gene TRBJ2-1, with 9 bases identical to TRBD2. The junction had 6 bases not matched to a gene; V was cut back by 5 bases and J by 4 bases. This CDR3 contains 15 residues. The CDR3 protein is CASSPTAGGYNEQFF. The CDR3 nucleotides read TGTGCCAGCAGTCCTACGGCGGGAGGGTACAATGAGCAGTTCTTC.

This clonotype occurred many times. V usage is TRBV5-1 and J usage is TRBJ2-7; 8 bases fit TRBD1. Germline CDR1 and CDR2: SGHRS and YFSETQ. The CDR3 runs to 15 residues. The trim removed 4 bases at V and 2 bases at J, leaving 8 bases unmatched. The chain's CDR3 is CASSTDRGGPYEQYF. CDR3 coding DNA: TGCGCCAGCAGCACCGACAGGGGAGGCCCCTACGAGCAGTACTTC.

This clonotype was seen repeatedly, ten times or more. V usage is TRBV6-5 and J usage is TRBJ1-5; 9 positions agree with TRBD1. Germline assignment: CDR1 MNHEY and CDR2 SVGAGI. This CDR3 is 15 amino acids long. The ends lost 6 bases at V and 6 bases at J; junction bases unmatched: 9. The CDR3 spells CASRSGDRDSQPQHF. DNA for the CDR3: TGTGCCAGCAGGTCCGGGGACAGGGATTCTCAGCCCCAGCATTTT.

This clonotype was observed many times. The CDR3 reads CASSLTSGPYEQYF. The CDR3 nucleotides read TGCGCCAGCAGCTTAACTAGCGGCCCCTACGAGCAGTACTTC. V is TRBV5-1 and J is TRBJ2-7; 8 bases are a match to TRBD2. Germline assignment: CDR1 SGHRS and CDR2 YFSETQ. V was clipped by 2 bases and J by 2 bases; unmatched bases: 3. The CDR3 loop spans 14 amino acids. The full variable domain, completed using reference TRBV5-1 and TRBJ2-7, is KAGVTQTPRYLIKTRGQQVTLSCSPISGHRSVSWYQQTPGQGLQFLFEYFSETQRNKGNFPGRFSGRQFSNSRSEMNVSTLELGDSALYLCASSLTSGPYEQYFGPGTRLTVT.